This passage covers 15 T cell receptor beta chains from one sample sequenced in a study of shared clonotypes between healthy human individuals. Data came from immunoSEQ multiplex PCR; TCRdb stores just in-frame clones and leaves some out. Counted here are 600,000 to 750,000 clones, about 78% occurring once; the ten biggest clones make up 1.8%. Sequencing used memory CD4+ T cells sorted from blood. Described subset: CD45RA-negative fraction. These receptor sequences come from a woman in her twenties or thirties in good health.

CDR3 region: CASSLGSGSFGETQYF. The CDR3 DNA reads as TGCGCCAGCAGCTTGGGGAGCGGGAGCTTCGGGGAGACCCAGTACTTC. J is TRBJ2-5 and V is TRBV5-1, with 8 bases lining up with TRBD2. This CDR3 contains 16 residues. The ends lost 0 bases at V and 5 bases at J; junction bases unmatched: 9. Germline V CDR1 and CDR2: SGHRS, YFSETQ. Based on the CDR3 plus reference TRBV5-1 and TRBJ2-5, the full variable domain is KAGVTQTPRYLIKTRGQQVTLSCSPISGHRSVSWYQQTPGQGLQFLFEYFSETQRNKGNFPGRFSGRQFSNSRSEMNVSTLELGDSALYLCASSLGSGSFGETQYFGPGTRLLVL.

Notes on this clone: Compared with germline, one end of the junction differs, possibly owing to a read error. This chain joins TRBV15 and TRBJ2-7; 10 bases are shared with TRBD1. There are 11 residues in the CDR3. Germline V lookup: CDR1 LNHNV, CDR2 YYDKDF (reference sequence). Here the CDR3 reads CNRDRGYEQYF. CDR3 DNA sequence: TGCAACCGGGACAGGGGCTACGAGCAGTACTTC.

V gene TRBV5-1 combines with J gene TRBJ2-2, with D tentatively TRBD1 or TRBD2 (5 bases each). V was pared by 2 bases and J by 2 bases, with 13 bases between. Germline values: CDR1 SGHRS, CDR2 YFSETQ. The CDR3 sequence is 16 residues long. The CDR3 coding sequence is TGCGCCAGCAGCTTATTCTCCCGGGACAACACCGGGGAGCTGTTTTTT. Translated, it gives CASSLFSRDNTGELFF.

J is TRBJ1-5 and V is TRBV28; D is ambiguous. Trimming removed 7 bases from V and 6 bases from J, with 10 bases in between. The CDR3 covers 12 residues. CDR1 is MDHEN, CDR2 SYDVKM, per germline. DNA for the CDR3: TGTGCCAGCATAAGTCAGGCTCAGCCCCAGCATTTT. Protein sequence: CASISQAQPQHF.

V and J are TRBV19 and TRBJ1-1; D might be TRBD1 (5 bases). Germline loops: CDR1 LNHDA, CDR2 SQIVND (reference sequence). This CDR3 is built from 15 residues. V lost 1 base and J lost 1, with 10 bases in between. The CDR3, as DNA: TGTGCCAGTAGTATAGGTAGGGGTGAGAACACTGAAGCTTTCTTT. It codes for CASSIGRGENTEAFF.

The chain combines TRBV28 with TRBJ1-2; D perhaps matches TRBD1 (5 bases). The V gene's germline CDR1 is MDHEN and CDR2 SYDVKM. This CDR3 comprises 14 residues. V was cut by 6 bases and J by 14 bases, with 25 bases left in between. Here the CDR3 DNA reads TGTGCCAGCAGCCCCTGGGACGGAGCCATAGTGAATACCTTC. It yields the protein CASSPWDGAIVNTF.

This chain joins TRBV2 and TRBJ2-2; no reliable D call. In germline, CDR1 is SNHLY, CDR2 FYNNEI. There are 16 residues in the CDR3. V gave up 2 bases and J gave up 6 bases, with 16 bases separating them. CDR3 in amino acids: CASSERGPSRAGELFF. The CDR3 DNA reads TGTGCCAGCAGTGAAAGAGGACCCAGTAGGGCCGGGGAGCTGTTTTTT.

V and J are TRBV4-1 and TRBJ2-5; 7 bases match TRBD2. The CDR3 has 17 amino acids. Germline V gene sequence: CDR1 MGHRA, CDR2 YSYEKL. With 4 bases clipped from V and 3 bases from J, the junction kept 14 bases outside the gene matches. The CDR3 region is CASSRRSGSAGEETQYF. CDR3 coding DNA: TGCGCCAGCAGCCGGAGGTCGGGCAGCGCGGGGGAAGAGACCCAGTACTTC.

J is TRBJ2-7 and V is TRBV7-2; no definite D call. The CDR3 spans 12 residues. Germline V gene sequence: CDR1 SGHTA, CDR2 FQGNSA. Trimming cost V 6 bases and J 1 base, with 7 bases left between them. The CDR3: CASRTGSYEQYF. In DNA form, the CDR3 reads TGTGCCAGCAGAACTGGTTCCTACGAGCAGTACTTC.

The chain recombines TRBV28 with TRBJ2-7; the match to TRBD2 covers 7 bases. Germline V gives CDR1 MDHEN, CDR2 SYDVKM. With 2 bases clipped from V and 3 bases from J, the junction kept 4 bases outside the gene matches. The CDR3 extends over 14 amino acids. The CDR3 DNA sequence: TGTGCCAGCAGTTTAGGCGGGAGTCGCTACGAGCAGTACTTC. Encoded protein: CASSLGGSRYEQYF.

The chain recombines TRBV30 with TRBJ2-1, with 10 bases aligning to TRBD2. Trimming took 3 bases from V and 1 from J; bases not matched to a gene: 9. This CDR3 is built from 17 residues. Germline V CDR1 and CDR2: GTSNPN, SVGIG (reference sequence). For the CDR3, the DNA is TGTGCCTGGAGCTCTGACGGGACTAGCGTATCCTACAATGAGCAGTTCTTC. This gives the protein CAWSSDGTSVSYNEQFF. The full variable domain, completed using reference TRBV30 and TRBJ2-1, is SQTIHQWPATLVQPVGSPLSLECTVEGTSNPNLYWYRQAAGRGLQLLFYSVGIGQISSEVPQNLSASRPQDRQFILSSKKLLLSDSGFYLCAWSSDGTSVSYNEQFFGPGTRLTVL.

CDR3 in DNA: TGTGCCAGCAGCCAGGGGCGGGCAAGCAATGAAAAACTGTTTTTT. The encoded protein is CASSQGRASNEKLFF. The chain is built from TRBV7-9 and TRBJ1-4; TRBD1 might be the D (6 bases). The germline CDR1 and CDR2 sequences are SEHNR and FQNEAQ (reference sequence). The CDR3 is made up of 15 amino acids. Trimming stripped 5 bases from V and 5 bases from J, with 15 bases between. Full variable domain (rest looked up from reference TRBV7-9 and TRBJ1-4): DTGVSQNPRHKITKRGQNVTFRCDPISEHNRLYWYRQTLGQGPEFLTYFQNEAQLEKSRLLSDRFSAERPKGSFSTLEIQRTEQGDSAMYLCASSQGRASNEKLFFGSGTQLSVL.

The rearrangement joins TRBV7-9 to TRBJ2-7, with TRBD2 as a possible D gene (5 bases). The V and J ends lost 1 base and 2 bases respectively, with 12 bases between them. CDR1 and CDR2 from the germline V gene are SEHNR and FQNEAQ (reference sequence). The CDR3 is 15 residues long. For the CDR3, the DNA is TGTGCCAGCAGCTTAGGTGGAGGAATTACCTACGAGCAGTACTTC. Protein product: CASSLGGGITYEQYF.

The chain combines TRBV7-2 with TRBJ1-1; 7 bases fit TRBD1. The CDR3 runs to 14 residues. J gave up 2 bases and V 8 bases, and 8 bases lay outside the gene matches. Germline lookup yields CDR1 SGHTA and CDR2 FQGNSA. CDR3 bases: TGTGCCAGCGCCCGAGGACAGGAAAACACTGAAGCTTTCTTT. Protein: CASARGQENTEAFF. The whole variable domain, filled in from reference TRBV7-2 and TRBJ1-1, reads GAGVSQSPSNKVTEKGKDVELRCDPISGHTALYWYRQSLGQGLEFLIYFQGNSAPDKSGLPSDRFSAERTGGSVSTLTIQRTQQEDSAVYLCASARGQENTEAFFGQGTRLTVV.

V is TRBV27 and J is TRBJ1-1; D is unclear. The CDR3 totals 14 residues. Trimming took off 3 bases at V and 2 bases at J, with 10 bases between the two ends. CDR1 MNHEY and CDR2 SMNVEV come from the germline V gene (reference sequence). The CDR3, as DNA: TGTGCCAGCAGTTTGGGCAGCGGCAACACTGAAGCTTTCTTT. This gives the protein CASSLGSGNTEAFF.